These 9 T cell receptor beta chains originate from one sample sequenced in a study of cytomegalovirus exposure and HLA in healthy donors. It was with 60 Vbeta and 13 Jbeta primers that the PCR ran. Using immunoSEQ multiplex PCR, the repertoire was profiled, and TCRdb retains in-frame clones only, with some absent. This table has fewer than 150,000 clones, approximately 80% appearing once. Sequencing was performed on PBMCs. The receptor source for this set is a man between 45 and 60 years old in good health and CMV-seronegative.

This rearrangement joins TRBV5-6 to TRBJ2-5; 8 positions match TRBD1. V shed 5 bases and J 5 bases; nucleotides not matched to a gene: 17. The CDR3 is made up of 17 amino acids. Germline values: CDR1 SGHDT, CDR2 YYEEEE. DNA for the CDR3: TGTGCCAGCAGTGTACTTAAGACAGGGGCGAGCCGGGAGACCCAGTACTTC. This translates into CASSVLKTGASRETQYF.

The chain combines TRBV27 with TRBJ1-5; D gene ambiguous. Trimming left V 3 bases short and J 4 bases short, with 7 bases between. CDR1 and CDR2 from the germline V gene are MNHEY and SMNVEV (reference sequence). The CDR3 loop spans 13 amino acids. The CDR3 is CASSFRPNQPQHF. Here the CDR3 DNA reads TGTGCCAGCAGTTTCAGGCCGAATCAGCCCCAGCATTTT.

The CDR3 here is CASSLGSRGPETQYF. Here the CDR3 DNA reads TGTGCCAGCAGCTTAGGTAGCAGGGGTCCAGAGACCCAGTACTTC. The chain uses TRBV7-8 and TRBJ2-5; the D gene is possibly TRBD1 (6 bases). The V and J ends lost 1 base and 4 bases respectively, with 13 bases between them. Germline assignment: CDR1 SGHVS and CDR2 FQNEAQ. The CDR3 loop spans 15 amino acids.

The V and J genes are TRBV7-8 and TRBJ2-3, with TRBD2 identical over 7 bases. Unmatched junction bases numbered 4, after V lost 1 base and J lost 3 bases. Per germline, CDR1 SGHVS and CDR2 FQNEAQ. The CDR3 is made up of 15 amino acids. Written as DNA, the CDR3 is TGTGCCAGCAGCTTAGGACTAGCTGCAACAGATACGCAGTATTTT. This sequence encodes CASSLGLAATDTQYF.

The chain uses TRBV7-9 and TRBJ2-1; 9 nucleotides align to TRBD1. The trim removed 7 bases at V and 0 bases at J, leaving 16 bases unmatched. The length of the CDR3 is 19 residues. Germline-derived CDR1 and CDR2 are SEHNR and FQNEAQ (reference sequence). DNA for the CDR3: TGTGCCAGCACTCTCCGGGACAGGGCCAAGGGAAGCTCCTACAATGAGCAGTTCTTC. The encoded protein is CASTLRDRAKGSSYNEQFF.

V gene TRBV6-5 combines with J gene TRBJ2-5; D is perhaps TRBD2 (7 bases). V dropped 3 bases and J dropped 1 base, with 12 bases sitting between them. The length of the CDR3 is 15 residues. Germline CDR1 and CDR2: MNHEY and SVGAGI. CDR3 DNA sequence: TGTGCCAGCAGTTATGGTCGGGGGGCCCAAGAGACCCAGTACTTC. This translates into CASSYGRGAQETQYF.

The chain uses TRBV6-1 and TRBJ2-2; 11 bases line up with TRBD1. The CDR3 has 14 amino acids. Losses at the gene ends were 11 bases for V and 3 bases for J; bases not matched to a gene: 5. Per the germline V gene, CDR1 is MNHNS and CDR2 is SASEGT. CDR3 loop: CAYGQGAYTGELFF. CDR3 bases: TGTGCCTATGGACAGGGGGCGTACACCGGGGAGCTGTTTTTT.

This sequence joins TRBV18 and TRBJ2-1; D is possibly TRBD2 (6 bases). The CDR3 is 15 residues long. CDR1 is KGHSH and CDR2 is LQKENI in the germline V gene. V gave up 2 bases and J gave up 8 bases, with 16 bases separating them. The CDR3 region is CASSPGDFIQYEQFF. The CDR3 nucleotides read TGTGCCAGCTCACCAGGGGACTTCATACAATATGAGCAGTTCTTC.

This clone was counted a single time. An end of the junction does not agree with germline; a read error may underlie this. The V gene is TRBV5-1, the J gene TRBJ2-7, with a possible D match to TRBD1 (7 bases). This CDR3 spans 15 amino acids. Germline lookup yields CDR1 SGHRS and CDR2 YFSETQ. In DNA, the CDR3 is TGCCCCAGCAGCTTGGAGGGGACAGTCTTCTACGAGCAGTACTTC. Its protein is CPSSLEGTVFYEQYF.